The 32 T cell receptor beta chains presented below share a single source sample, sequenced in a study of T cell responses to AZD1222 COVID-19 vaccine. Sequenced by immunoSEQ multiplex PCR; TCRdb stores in-frame clones only, minus some. The data show around 120,000 clones, 88% seen once. The input for sequencing was peripheral blood, taken 28 days after the second AZD1222 dose. These receptors were collected from an adult who received the AZD1222 COVID-19 vaccine.

This chain joins TRBV7-9 and TRBJ1-1, with 8 bases lining up with TRBD1. The CDR3 is 16 amino acids. The ends lost 1 base at V and 1 base at J; junction bases unmatched: 5. CDR1 SEHNR and CDR2 FQNEAQ come from the germline V gene (reference sequence). In DNA form, the CDR3 reads TGTGCCAGCAGCTTAGGGACAGGGCCACAGAACACTGAAGCTTTCTTT. Protein sequence: CASSLGTGPQNTEAFF. The whole variable domain, filled in from reference TRBV7-9 and TRBJ1-1, reads DTGVSQNPRHKITKRGQNVTFRCDPISEHNRLYWYRQTLGQGPEFLTYFQNEAQLEKSRLLSDRFSAERPKGSFSTLEIQRTEQGDSAMYLCASSLGTGPQNTEAFFGQGTRLTVV.

The chain uses TRBV27 and TRBJ1-3; 7 bases match TRBD1. Trimming took 2 bases from V and 4 from J; bases not matched to a gene: 5. Germline lookup yields CDR1 MNHEY and CDR2 SMNVEV (reference sequence). The CDR3 totals 15 residues. The CDR3 DNA is TGTGCCAGCAGTTTAAAGAAGGGGGCCGGAAACACCATATATTTT. Amino acids: CASSLKKGAGNTIYF.

The chain has TRBV7-2 and TRBJ1-5; D may be TRBD1 (5 bases). Germline CDR1 is SGHTA and CDR2 is FQGNSA. The CDR3 runs 16 residues. Trimming stripped 5 bases from V and 2 bases from J, with 16 bases between. CDR3 DNA sequence: TGTGCCAGCAGCATTACCCAGGGTTTGGGCAATCAGCCCCAGCATTTT. Protein sequence: CASSITQGLGNQPQHF.

V gene TRBV13 combines with J gene TRBJ2-7; D not certain. Trimming pared 5 bases from V and 0 bases from J, leaving 11 bases between. Looked up from germline, CDR1 is PRHDT and CDR2 is FYEKMQ (reference sequence). This CDR3 is built from 14 residues. CDR3 DNA: TGTGCCAGCAGCGAAACAATCAGCTCCTACGAGCAGTACTTC. Protein sequence: CASSETISSYEQYF.

The chain has TRBV15 and TRBJ2-1, with 13 bases lining up with TRBD2. The length of the CDR3 is 15 residues. The trim removed 5 bases at V and 10 bases at J, leaving 8 bases unmatched. Germline V CDR1 and CDR2: LNHNV, YYDKDF (reference sequence). DNA of the CDR3: TGTGCCACCAGCGGGGGACTAGCGGGGACGCGCGAGCAGTTCTTC. Translating it yields CATSGGLAGTREQFF.

The chain joins TRBV5-6 to TRBJ1-4, with D perhaps TRBD1 (5 bases). This CDR3 is 16 amino acids long. Germline lookup yields CDR1 SGHDT and CDR2 YYEEEE. The V end lost 7 bases, the J end lost 11 bases, and 27 bases lay between the germline ends. The chain's CDR3 is CASQKSGDGPLGKLFF. CDR3 sequence (DNA): TGTGCCAGCCAAAAGTCGGGGGATGGGCCCCTAGGGAAACTGTTTTTT. Full variable domain (outside the CDR3, taken from reference TRBV5-6 and TRBJ1-4): DAGVTQSPTHLIKTRGQQVTLRCSPKSGHDTVSWYQQALGQGPQFIFQYYEEEERQRGNFPDRFSGHQFPNYSSELNVNALLLGDSALYLCASQKSGDGPLGKLFFGSGTQLSVL.

CDR3 in DNA: TGTGCCAGCAGTTTATTCCAGAGACAGGGATACGAAAAACTGTTTTTT. Protein: CASSLFQRQGYEKLFF. J is TRBJ1-4 and V is TRBV28; 7 nucleotides match TRBD1. The CDR3 contains 16 residues. Germline V CDR1 and CDR2: MDHEN, SYDVKM. V was pared by 1 base and J by 8 bases, with 10 bases of the junction left unmatched. The whole variable domain, remainder taken from reference TRBV28 and TRBJ1-4, is DVKVTQSSRYLVKRTGEKVFLECVQDMDHENMFWYRQDPGLGLRLIYFSYDVKMKEKGDIPEGYSVSREKKERFSLILESASTNQTSMYLCASSLFQRQGYEKLFFGSGTQLSVL.

V gene TRBV6-2 or TRBV6-3 combines with J gene TRBJ2-1; 8 nucleotides match TRBD2. Germline trimming cut 0 bases from V and 9 bases from J; bases unmatched to any gene: 10. The germline V gene encodes CDR1 MNHEY and CDR2 SVGEGT. The CDR3 totals 16 residues. CDR3 nucleotides: TGTGCCAGCAGTTACTCGAAGGGGTCCGGGGGGGGTGAGCAGTTCTTC. This gives the protein CASSYSKGSGGGEQFF.

V and J are TRBV9 and TRBJ2-1, with 15 bases matching TRBD2. The CDR3 is 16 residues long. Germline V CDR1 and CDR2: SGDLS, YYNGEE. V gave up 3 bases and J gave up 9 bases; unmatched junction bases: 7. CDR3 sequence reads: CASSAGLAGGGSEQFF. Written as DNA, the CDR3 is TGTGCCAGCAGCGCGGGACTAGCGGGGGGAGGGAGTGAGCAGTTCTTC.

J is TRBJ2-7 and V is TRBV2; D is ambiguous. The CDR3 is made up of 12 amino acids. Per germline, CDR1 SNHLY and CDR2 FYNNEI. The germline V and J ends were trimmed by 8 bases and 9 bases, with 17 bases remaining between them. As DNA, the CDR3 is TGTGCCAGCCGGACGGACCGACGCCCGCAGTACTTC. It translates to CASRTDRRPQYF.

V gene TRBV19 combines with J gene TRBJ2-1; D is undetermined. V was cut by 6 bases and J by 4 bases, with 7 bases left in between. The CDR3 runs 12 residues. Germline lookup yields CDR1 LNHDA and CDR2 SQIVND (reference sequence). This chain's CDR3 is CASSTHYNEQFF. CDR3 nucleotide sequence: TGTGCCAGTAGCACCCATTACAATGAGCAGTTCTTC. The variable domain in full, completed from reference TRBV19 and TRBJ2-1, reads DGGITQSPKYLFRKEGQNVTLSCEQNLNHDAMYWYRQDPGQGLRLIYYSQIVNDFQKGDIAEGYSVSREKKESFPLTVTSAQKNPTAFYLCASSTHYNEQFFGPGTRLTVL.

The chain links TRBV7-9 to TRBJ2-5; D is ambiguous. This CDR3 spans 15 amino acids. The V gene lost 7 bases and the J gene lost 1 base, with 16 bases spanning the gap. The germline CDR1 and CDR2 sequences are SEHNR and FQNEAQ (reference sequence). The CDR3 sequence is CASNPPSRIQETQYF. The CDR3 DNA sequence: TGTGCCAGCAATCCCCCCTCCCGGATCCAAGAGACCCAGTACTTC. The full variable domain, completed using reference TRBV7-9 and TRBJ2-5, is DTGVSQNPRHKITKRGQNVTFRCDPISEHNRLYWYRQTLGQGPEFLTYFQNEAQLEKSRLLSDRFSAERPKGSFSTLEIQRTEQGDSAMYLCASNPPSRIQETQYFGPGTRLLVL.

To note about this clone: The sample holds other DNA sequences that translate to the same CDR3. The chain joins TRBV5-1 to TRBJ1-5; maybe TRBD1 (6 bases). V was trimmed by 0 bases and J by 3 bases, leaving 7 bases between them. This CDR3 comprises 14 residues. Germline V gene data show CDR1 as SGHRS and CDR2 as YFSETQ. CDR3 residues: CASSLGTVNQPQHF. The CDR3, as DNA: TGCGCCAGCAGCTTGGGGACAGTCAATCAGCCCCAGCATTTT.

The V call is TRBV9, the J call TRBJ2-7, with TRBD2 matching over 8 bases. The germline V gene has CDR1 SGDLS and CDR2 YYNGEE. The CDR3 is made up of 14 amino acids. The trim removed 0 bases at V and 5 bases at J, leaving 4 bases unmatched. The CDR3, as DNA: TGTGCCAGCAGCGTAGTCGGGGGGGCGGACGAGCAGTACTTC. The encoded protein is CASSVVGGADEQYF.

The chain joins TRBV6-5 to TRBJ1-2; 9 bases match TRBD1. CDR1 and CDR2 (germline): MNHEY, SVGAGI. Losses at the gene ends were 10 bases for V and 3 bases for J; bases not matched to a gene: 9. CDR3 length: 14 residues. The CDR3, as DNA: TGTGCCACTTCCGAGGACAGGGGAGACTATGGCTACACCTTC. It yields the protein CATSEDRGDYGYTF.

V is TRBV28 and J is TRBJ2-1, with TRBD1 identical over 8 bases. J was trimmed by 4 bases and V by 4 bases; bases with no gene match: 21. Per germline, CDR1 MDHEN and CDR2 SYDVKM. The CDR3 runs 20 residues. The DNA for the CDR3 is TGTGCCAGCAGTTCCCCAGGGGGCGCGGGTGAGGGGCTGACGTACAATGAGCAGTTCTTC. This translates into CASSSPGGAGEGLTYNEQFF.

The chain carries TRBV7-9 and TRBJ2-7, with D tentatively TRBD1 (5 bases). Germline V gene data show CDR1 as SEHNR and CDR2 as FQNEAQ (reference sequence). Trimming shortened V by 4 bases and J by 7 bases, and 14 bases separated the two germline ends. The CDR3 runs to 13 residues. The CDR3, as DNA: TGTGCCAGCAGCTCTCCCCTCAGGGATGAGCAGTACTTC. As protein: CASSSPLRDEQYF.

The J gene is TRBJ2-3, the V gene TRBV29-1, with unresolved D. Per the germline V gene, CDR1 is SQVTM and CDR2 is ANQGSEA. There are 11 residues in the CDR3. V shed 4 bases and J shed 1 base, with 3 bases lying between them. Here the CDR3 DNA reads TGCAGCGTTGGGGGCACAGATACGCAGTATTTT. Its translation: CSVGGTDTQYF.

The rearrangement uses TRBV7-8 and TRBJ1-4, with 7 bases aligning to TRBD1. With 5 bases clipped from V and 3 bases from J, the junction kept 6 bases outside the gene matches. CDR1 and CDR2 from the germline V gene are SGHVS and FQNEAQ. There are 15 residues in the CDR3. The CDR3 protein is CASSRTGVANEKLFF. DNA of the CDR3: TGTGCCAGCAGCCGAACAGGGGTTGCTAATGAAAAACTGTTTTTT. Full variable domain (outside the CDR3, taken from reference TRBV7-8 and TRBJ1-4): GAGVSQSPRYKVAKRGQDVALRCDPISGHVSLFWYQQALGQGPEFLTYFQNEAQLDKSGLPSDRFFAERPEGSVSTLKIQRTQQEDSAVYLCASSRTGVANEKLFFGSGTQLSVL.

This chain uses TRBV9 with TRBJ2-3; no clear D gene. V was pared by 0 bases and J by 6 bases, with 11 bases between. The CDR3 consists of 14 residues. The V gene's germline CDR1 is SGDLS and CDR2 YYNGEE. The CDR3: CASSVVPGRDTQYF. The CDR3, as DNA: TGTGCCAGCAGCGTAGTGCCCGGTCGGGATACGCAGTATTTT.

This chain connects TRBV9 to TRBJ2-3; 9 nucleotides agree with TRBD2. From germline, CDR1 is SGDLS and CDR2 YYNGEE. V was pared by 9 bases and J by 4 bases, with 6 bases of the junction left unmatched. The CDR3 spans 13 residues. Here the CDR3 DNA reads TGTGCCACGGCGGTAGCGGGGGCAGATACGCAGTATTTT. Protein sequence: CATAVAGADTQYF.

This clone was seen more than once but under ten times. The rearrangement uses TRBV6-2 or TRBV6-3 and TRBJ1-1, with D possibly matching TRBD1 (5 bases). CDR3 size: 16 residues. V shed 3 bases and J shed 5 bases, with 19 bases lying between them. Looked up from germline, CDR1 is MNHEY and CDR2 is SVGEGT. CDR3 in DNA: TGTGCCAGCAGTTATGAAGAGGACATCCCTTTGACTGAAGCTTTCTTT. Translating it yields CASSYEEDIPLTEAFF.

The chain employs TRBV19 and TRBJ1-1, with a tentative D call TRBD1 (5 bases). Trimming took 6 bases from V and 4 from J, leaving 15 bases between them. The germline V gene encodes CDR1 LNHDA and CDR2 SQIVND (reference sequence). The length of the CDR3 is 14 residues. The CDR3 DNA is TGTGCCAGTAGGGGGCCAGGGACGGGCACTGAAGCTTTCTTT. This sequence encodes CASRGPGTGTEAFF.

This clone was detected once. The CDR3 is CAISALTGAGYEQYF. The CDR3 bases are TGTGCCATCAGTGCCTTAACGGGGGCAGGCTACGAGCAGTACTTC. The rearrangement links TRBV10-3 to TRBJ2-7; D possibly matches TRBD1 or TRBD2 (6 bases each). CDR1 and CDR2 (germline): ENHRY, SYGVKD. The CDR3 sequence is 15 residues long. V lost 4 bases and J lost 3, with 16 bases in between.

The J gene is TRBJ1-2, the V gene TRBV3-1 (or the pseudogene TRBV3-2), with D hard to call. The germline CDR1 and CDR2 sequences are LGHDT and YNNKEL (reference sequence). The CDR3 is made up of 13 amino acids. V shed 1 base and J shed 4 bases, with 7 bases lying between them. The CDR3 reads CASSQGDVYGYTF. CDR3 in DNA: TGTGCCAGCAGCCAAGGTGACGTCTATGGCTACACCTTC.

The CDR3 coding sequence is TGTGCCAGCTCTAAGGGATCTGCTGGAAACACCATATATTTT. Amino acids: CASSKGSAGNTIYF. The chain recombines TRBV18 with TRBJ1-3, with D hard to call. The CDR3 is 14 residues long. The germline gives CDR1 KGHSH, CDR2 LQKENI. V shed 6 bases and J shed 2 bases, with 11 bases lying between them. The entire variable domain, with the rest obtained from reference TRBV18 and TRBJ1-3, is as follows: NAGVMQNPRHLVRRRGQEARLRCSPMKGHSHVYWYRQLPEEGLKFMVYLQKENIIDESGMPKERFSAEFPKEGPSILRIQQVVRGDSAAYFCASSKGSAGNTIYFGEGSWLTVV.

The chain joins TRBV11-3 to TRBJ1-3, with unresolved D. The germline gives CDR1 SGHNT, CDR2 YENEEA. The CDR3 extends over 14 amino acids. Trimming removed 4 bases from V and 0 bases from J, with 7 bases in between. CDR3 residues: CASSSGPSGNTIYF. In DNA form, the CDR3 reads TGTGCCAGCAGCTCAGGCCCCTCTGGAAACACCATATATTTT.

This chain links TRBV6-2 or TRBV6-3 with TRBJ2-3; a possible D gene is TRBD1 (5 bases). CDR1 is MNHEY, CDR2 SVGEGT, per germline. The CDR3 loop spans 14 amino acids. V was cut by 2 bases and J by 3 bases, with 9 bases left in between. CDR3 amino acids: CASSYGDSTDTQYF. The CDR3 region has the DNA TGTGCCAGCAGTTACGGCGACAGTACAGATACGCAGTATTTT.

This chain links TRBV3-1 (or the pseudogene TRBV3-2) with TRBJ2-2, with 10 nucleotides matching TRBD1. The CDR3 spans 13 residues. Unmatched junction bases numbered 1, after V lost 6 bases and J lost 6 bases. CDR1 is LGHDT, CDR2 YNNKEL, per germline (reference sequence). CDR3 in DNA: TGTGCCAGCAGTGGACAGGGGGCCGGGGAGCTGTTTTTT. This sequence encodes CASSGQGAGELFF.

The V and J genes are TRBV4-3 and TRBJ1-2; 7 nucleotides agree with TRBD1. Trimming removed 4 bases from V and 0 bases from J; junction bases left unmatched: 8. CDR3 size: 16 residues. Per the germline V gene, CDR1 is LGHNA and CDR2 is YSLEER. CDR3 sequence reads: CASSRTSGGTNYGYTF. CDR3 coding DNA: TGCGCCAGCAGCCGCACATCAGGGGGAACTAACTATGGCTACACCTTC.

The chain recombines TRBV30 with TRBJ1-3; D is ambiguous. The CDR3 is 14 residues long. Germline V gene data show CDR1 as GTSNPN and CDR2 as SVGIG (reference sequence). V was trimmed by 3 bases and J by 1 base, leaving 10 bases between them. CDR3 nucleotide sequence: TGTGCCTGGAGGCGGGAGCGTTCTGGAAACACCATATATTTT. This encodes CAWRRERSGNTIYF.

The CDR3 here is CATWGGGTETYEQYF. The CDR3 DNA reads as TGTGCCACCTGGGGGGGTGGGACAGAGACCTACGAGCAGTACTTC. The chain couples TRBV19 to TRBJ2-7; D may match TRBD1 or TRBD2 (7 bases each). CDR1 is LNHDA and CDR2 is SQIVND in the germline V gene (reference sequence). The ends were cut back, 10 bases at V and 2 bases at J, with 21 bases in the middle. The CDR3 is 15 amino acids.